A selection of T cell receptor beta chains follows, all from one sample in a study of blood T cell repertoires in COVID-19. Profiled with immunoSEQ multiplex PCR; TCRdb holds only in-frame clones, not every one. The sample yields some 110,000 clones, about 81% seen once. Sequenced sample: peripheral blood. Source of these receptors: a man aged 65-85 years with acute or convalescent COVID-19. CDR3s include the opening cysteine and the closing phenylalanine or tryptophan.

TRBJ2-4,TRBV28,CASSSGRQGKNIQYF
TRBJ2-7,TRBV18,CASSTRGLNEQYF
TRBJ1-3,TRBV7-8,CASSLVRGPGNTIYF
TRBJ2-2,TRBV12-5,CASGFHYTGELFF
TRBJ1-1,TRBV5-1,CASSNRGGEGSTEAFF
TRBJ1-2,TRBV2,CARHQRGTGGYTF
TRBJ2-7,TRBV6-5,CASSYRGQGVGEQYF
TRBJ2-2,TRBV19,CASRAGGRTGELFF
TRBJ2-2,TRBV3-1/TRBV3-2,CASSQATGVNTGELFF
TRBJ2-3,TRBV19,CASSSWTGGQDTQYF
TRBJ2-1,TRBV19,CASSILGVGEQFF
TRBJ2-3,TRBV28,CASTSTDTQYF
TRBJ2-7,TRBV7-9,CASSPTGAYEQYF
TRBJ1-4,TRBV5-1,CASSLGSKEKLFF
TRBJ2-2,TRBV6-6,CASSIRQGTGELFF
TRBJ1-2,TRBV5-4,CASSQWDRVDGYTF
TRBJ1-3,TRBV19,CASSPYGLSGNTIYF
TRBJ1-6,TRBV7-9,CAGRGTYNSPLHF
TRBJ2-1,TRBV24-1,CATSDTSGRASYNEQFF
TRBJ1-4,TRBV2,CASGQRDTSEKLFF
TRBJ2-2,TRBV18,CASSPGGLASGELFF
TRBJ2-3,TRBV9,CASSVTGTTDTQYF
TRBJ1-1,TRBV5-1,CASSSRQGTNTEAFF
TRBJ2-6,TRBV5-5,CASSGETRVGANVLTF
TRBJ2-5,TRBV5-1,CASSRELAGLETQYF
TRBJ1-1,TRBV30,CAWSVSGNEAFF
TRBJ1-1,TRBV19,CASSILQGRGPNTEAFF
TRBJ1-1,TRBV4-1,CASSQSTVNTEAFF
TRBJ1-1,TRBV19,CASSPSDRGGTEAFF
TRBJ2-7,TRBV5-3,CARRGLRGLIYEQYF
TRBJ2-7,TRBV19,CASSSGTTKIYEQYF
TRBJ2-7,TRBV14,CASSQENRGISEQYF
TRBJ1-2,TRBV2,CASSENGAGVGYTF
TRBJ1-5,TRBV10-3,CAISGDRGNQPQHF
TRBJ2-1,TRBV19,CASWTSGGVPDYNEQFF
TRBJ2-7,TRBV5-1,CASSPDAVVGYEQYF
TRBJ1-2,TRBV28,CASRTTGAYGYTF
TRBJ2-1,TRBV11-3,CASSPSTGGRNEQFF
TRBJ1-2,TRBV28,CALRDRSYGYTF
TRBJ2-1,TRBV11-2,CASSAAAGVARNEQFF
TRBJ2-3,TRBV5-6,CASSSGQTSTDTQYF
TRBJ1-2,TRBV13,CASSLKGLNNYGYTF
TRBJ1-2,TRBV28,CASSLGQGAGGYTF